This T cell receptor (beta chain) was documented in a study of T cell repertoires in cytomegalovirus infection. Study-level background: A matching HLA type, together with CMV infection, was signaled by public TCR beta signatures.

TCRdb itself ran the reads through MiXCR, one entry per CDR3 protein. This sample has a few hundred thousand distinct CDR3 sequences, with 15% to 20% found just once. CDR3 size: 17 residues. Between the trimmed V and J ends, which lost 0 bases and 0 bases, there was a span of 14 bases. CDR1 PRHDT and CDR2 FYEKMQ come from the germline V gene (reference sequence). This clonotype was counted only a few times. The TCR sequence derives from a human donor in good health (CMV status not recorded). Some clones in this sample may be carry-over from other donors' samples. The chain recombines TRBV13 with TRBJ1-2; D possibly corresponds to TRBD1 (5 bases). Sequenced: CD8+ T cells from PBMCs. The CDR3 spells CASSLGGGTGSNYGYTF. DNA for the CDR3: TGTGCCAGCAGCTTAGGTGGAGGGACCGGTTCTAACTATGGCTACACCTTC.